The rows below give T cell receptor beta chains drawn from one sample of a study of shared clonotypes between healthy human individuals. TCRdb's copy holds only in-frame clones and misses some; the assay was immunoSEQ multiplex PCR. The repertoire holds over 400,000 clones, with 70% to 85% as singletons. The sequenced sample consisted of PBMCs. The receptors here all came from a woman aged 40 to 49 in good health. Some clones in this sample may be carry-over from other donors' samples. CDR3s include the opening cysteine and the closing phenylalanine or tryptophan. Each record gives: J gene, V gene, CDR3 protein.

TRBJ1-1 TRBV5-4 CASSLGDRGTEAFF
TRBJ2-5 TRBV7-3 CASSTVGKETQYF
TRBJ2-1 TRBV29-1 CSVDPSGSRYNEQFF
TRBJ2-7 TRBV7-9 CASSPRPDTYEQYF
TRBJ1-1 TRBV9 CASTSGGTEAFF
TRBJ1-2 TRBV27 CASSLSGAQGGHYGYTF
TRBJ1-2 TRBV7-3 CASSPQGTDYGYTF
TRBJ2-1 TRBV5-1 CASSVLAESYNEQFF
TRBJ1-4 TRBV7-9 CASSPGQGGEKLFF
TRBJ2-5 TRBV29-1 CSVGSGGQETQYF
TRBJ2-1 TRBV5-6 CASSSGSEVYNEQFF
TRBJ2-7 TRBV29-1 CSAHSTSASYEQYF
TRBJ1-2 TRBV18 CASSQPGHDGPFYGYTF
TRBJ2-7 TRBV6-1 CASSESPVVAGASYEQYF
TRBJ2-1 TRBV5-4 CASSLDPGGEQFF
TRBJ1-1 TRBV7-8 CASSSDRQKDEAFF
TRBJ2-1 TRBV7-3 CASSLTGGSGDEQFF
TRBJ2-2 TRBV19 CASSSQGARGELFF
TRBJ2-3 TRBV15 CATSRQVPSTDTQYF
TRBJ2-7 TRBV6-5 CASGREVSYEQYF
TRBJ1-1 TRBV27 CASSRQRNTEAFF
TRBJ2-3 TRBV7-9 CASSQRQGTDTQYF
TRBJ2-7 TRBV11-2 CASSLELAGEYEQYF
TRBJ2-2 TRBV4-1 CASSQAGGYTGELFF
TRBJ2-1 TRBV5-8 CASSKRSTASYNEQFF
TRBJ2-1 TRBV2 CASKNVSYNEQFF
TRBJ2-5 TRBV5-1 CASALLANQETQYF
TRBJ2-1 TRBV9 CASSVVTGNNEQFF
TRBJ2-5 TRBV23-1 CASSQSRGSVTQETQYF
TRBJ2-1 TRBV7-6 CASSSPPGLPYNEQFF
TRBJ2-7 TRBV5-1 CASSLGLAGGGISYEQYF
TRBJ2-5 TRBV7-8 CASNPPSESRTQYF
TRBJ1-5 TRBV4-3 CASSQDGNQPQHF
TRBJ1-1 TRBV7-9 CASSTSAGRTEAFF
TRBJ2-6 TRBV2 CASRLEAGSGANVLTF
TRBJ2-7 TRBV10-3 CAIRDPGLAGGPGSYEQYF
TRBJ2-2 TRBV28 CASPVEGPIYTGELFF
TRBJ1-3 TRBV7-9 CASSLDGATQISGNTIYF
TRBJ2-7 TRBV10-2 CASSHDRPSSYEQYF